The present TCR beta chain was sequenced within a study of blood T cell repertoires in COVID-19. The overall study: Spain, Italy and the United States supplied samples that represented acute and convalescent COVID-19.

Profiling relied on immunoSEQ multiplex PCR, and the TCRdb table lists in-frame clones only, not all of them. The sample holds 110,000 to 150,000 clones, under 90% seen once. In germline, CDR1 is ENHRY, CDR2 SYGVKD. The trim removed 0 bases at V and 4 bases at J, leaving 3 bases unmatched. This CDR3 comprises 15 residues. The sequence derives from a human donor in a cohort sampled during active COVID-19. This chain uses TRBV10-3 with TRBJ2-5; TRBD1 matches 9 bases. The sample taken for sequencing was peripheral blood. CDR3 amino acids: CAISESQGAGETQYF. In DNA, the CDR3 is TGTGCCATCAGTGAGTCACAGGGGGCAGGAGAGACCCAGTACTTC.